The 30 T cell receptor beta chains listed next were all sequenced from one sample in a study of technical replicates of blood from several donors. TCRdb's table, derived via immunoSEQ multiplex PCR, lists solely in-frame clones and lacks some. The sample has some 70,000 clones; approximately 90% are singletons. Material for sequencing was PBMCs. The receptor source for this set is a human donor in good health. Some clones in this sample may be carry-over from other donors' samples.

V usage is TRBV7-9 and J usage is TRBJ1-1, with D perhaps matching TRBD1 (6 bases). Per the germline V gene, CDR1 is SEHNR and CDR2 is FQNEAQ (reference sequence). Trimming cost V 0 bases and J 6 bases, with 8 bases left between them. The CDR3 has 13 residues. The CDR3 spells CASSLATGSEAFF. In DNA, the CDR3 is TGTGCCAGCAGCTTAGCTACAGGGTCTGAAGCTTTCTTT.

The chain joins TRBV18 to TRBJ2-7, with 10 bases that match TRBD1. This CDR3 spans 15 amino acids. The germline V gene has CDR1 KGHSH and CDR2 LQKENI. J lost 3 bases, V lost 1 base, and 3 bases had no gene match. The CDR3, as DNA: TGTGCCAGCTCACCACGGGACAGGGGAATCTACGAGCAGTACTTC. This gives the protein CASSPRDRGIYEQYF.

This clone has a handful of counts. The genes are TRBV20-1 and TRBJ2-7, with unresolved D. Trimming removed 0 bases at V and 5 bases at J, with 5 bases between. CDR1 and CDR2 from the germline V gene are DFQATT and SNEGSKA (reference sequence). The CDR3 sequence is 11 residues long. The CDR3 loop reads CSAREEHEQYF. CDR3 nucleotide sequence: TGCAGTGCTAGAGAGGAGCACGAGCAGTACTTC.

J is TRBJ1-2 and V is TRBV19, with D possibly being TRBD1 (6 bases). Germline V gives CDR1 LNHDA, CDR2 SQIVND (reference sequence). V dropped 5 bases and J dropped 3 bases, with 10 bases sitting between them. The CDR3 spans 13 residues. The CDR3 region has the DNA TGTGCCAGTAGTGACAGGTCTTACTATGGCTACACCTTC. Protein: CASSDRSYYGYTF.

The chain combines TRBV10-3 with TRBJ1-5, with no clear D. Trimming took off 0 bases at V and 2 bases at J, with 11 bases between the two ends. The germline CDR1 and CDR2 sequences are ENHRY and SYGVKD. The CDR3 extends over 16 amino acids. CDR3 DNA sequence: TGTGCCATCAGTGAGTCCGCAGGCCTGGGCAATCAGCCCCAGCATTTT. This codes for CAISESAGLGNQPQHF.

This clone was seen only once. The chain combines TRBV19 with TRBJ1-6; 11 nucleotides line up with TRBD1. V was clipped by 1 base and J by 10 bases; unmatched bases: 3. Germline V lookup: CDR1 LNHDA, CDR2 SQIVND (reference sequence). This CDR3 region has 15 residues. The CDR3 sequence is CASSIGGTGGSPLHF. The CDR3 DNA sequence: TGTGCCAGTAGTATAGGGGGGACAGGGGGATCACCCCTCCACTTT. Using reference TRBV19 and TRBJ1-6 for the parts outside the CDR3, the full variable domain is DGGITQSPKYLFRKEGQNVTLSCEQNLNHDAMYWYRQDPGQGLRLIYYSQIVNDFQKGDIAEGYSVSREKKESFPLTVTSAQKNPTAFYLCASSIGGTGGSPLHFGNGTRLTVT.

V gene TRBV4-2 combines with J gene TRBJ2-3; TRBD2 matches 8 bases. CDR1 and CDR2 from the germline V gene are LGHNA and YNFKEQ. CDR3 length: 17 amino acids. The V segment lost 0 bases and the J segment 1 base; nucleotides outside the gene matches: 6. As DNA, the CDR3 is TGTGCCAGCAGCCAAGAAAGGGCGGGGGGTCGCACAGATACGCAGTATTTT. Translated, it gives CASSQERAGGRTDTQYF.

V is TRBV5-1 and J is TRBJ2-2; D remains unclear. Trimming took off 3 bases at V and 7 bases at J, with 10 bases between the two ends. Germline V gene lookup returns CDR1 SGHRS and CDR2 YFSETQ. This CDR3 is 13 amino acids long. CDR3 protein: CASSSASGGELFF. The CDR3 coding sequence is TGCGCCAGCAGCTCAGCATCAGGCGGGGAGCTGTTTTTT.

The gene calls are TRBV5-1 and TRBJ1-1, with 8 bases aligning to TRBD1. The junction had 6 bases not matched to a gene; V was cut back by 4 bases and J by 4 bases. The germline gives CDR1 SGHRS, CDR2 YFSETQ. There are 14 residues in the CDR3. This CDR3 reads CASSVDRVGTEAFF. In DNA, the CDR3 is TGCGCCAGCAGCGTGGACAGGGTCGGCACTGAAGCTTTCTTT. Based on the CDR3 plus reference TRBV5-1 and TRBJ1-1, the full variable domain is KAGVTQTPRYLIKTRGQQVTLSCSPISGHRSVSWYQQTPGQGLQFLFEYFSETQRNKGNFPGRFSGRQFSNSRSEMNVSTLELGDSALYLCASSVDRVGTEAFFGQGTRLTVV.

This clone was seen only once. V is TRBV4-3 and J is TRBJ1-5; weak D call: TRBD1 (6 bases). This CDR3 contains 16 residues. Trimming took off 6 bases at V and 5 bases at J, with 20 bases between the two ends. From germline, CDR1 is LGHNA and CDR2 YSLEER. The CDR3 loop reads CASSQSSLGAHQPQHF. In nucleotides, the CDR3 is TGCGCCAGCAGTCAAAGTTCCCTGGGGGCCCATCAGCCCCAGCATTTT.

The rearrangement joins TRBV6-5 to TRBJ1-5; TRBD1 aligns across 9 bases. In germline, CDR1 is MNHEY, CDR2 SVGAGI. CDR3 size: 15 residues. After removal of 5 bases from V and 6 bases from J, the junction contained 8 bases not matched to a gene. The CDR3 spells CASSATGTGLQPQHF. The DNA for the CDR3 is TGTGCCAGCAGTGCCACCGGGACAGGGCTTCAGCCCCAGCATTTT.

The chain recombines TRBV5-1 with TRBJ2-3, with D perhaps TRBD1 (5 bases). Germline-derived CDR1 and CDR2 are SGHRS and YFSETQ. CDR3 size: 15 residues. V gave up 0 bases and J gave up 4 bases, with 12 bases separating them. For the CDR3, the DNA is TGCGCCAGCAGCTTGGTTCAGGGTACGGCAGATACGCAGTATTTT. As protein: CASSLVQGTADTQYF.

The chain uses TRBV11-2 and TRBJ2-7, with TRBD1 matching over 9 bases. With 3 bases clipped from V and 2 bases from J, the junction kept 2 bases outside the gene matches. The germline gives CDR1 SGHAT, CDR2 FQNNGV. The length of the CDR3 is 14 residues. CDR3 nucleotides: TGTGCCAGCAGCTTGGGGACAGGGCCCTACGAGCAGTACTTC. Translating it yields CASSLGTGPYEQYF.

This sequence joins TRBV30 and TRBJ2-7, with 9 bases identical to TRBD1. CDR1 and CDR2 from the germline V gene are GTSNPN and SVGIG (reference sequence). This CDR3 comprises 14 residues. V shed 4 bases, J shed 4 bases, and the junction held 8 bases outside the gene matches. The CDR3 sequence is CAWTHDRGSYEQYF. For the CDR3, the DNA is TGTGCCTGGACCCACGACAGGGGGTCTTACGAGCAGTACTTC.

The chain joins TRBV7-2 to TRBJ2-3; 12 positions agree with TRBD2. CDR1 SGHTA and CDR2 FQGNSA come from the germline V gene. There are 17 residues in the CDR3. V lost 4 bases, J lost 6 bases, and 11 bases stayed unmatched. The CDR3 region has the DNA TGTGCCAGCAGCTCCCCTGGCCTGGGACTAGCGGGTGATACGCAGTATTTT. It codes for CASSSPGLGLAGDTQYF.

This clone was observed once. The chain employs TRBV6-1 and TRBJ2-1; 9 bases agree with TRBD1. This CDR3 region has 15 residues. Per germline, CDR1 MNHNS and CDR2 SASEGT. V gave up 10 bases and J gave up 4 bases; unmatched junction bases: 11. Here the CDR3 DNA reads TGTGCCACCACTTGGGGGACAGGGCCATACAATGAGCAGTTCTTC. This gives the protein CATTWGTGPYNEQFF.

V usage is TRBV9 and J usage is TRBJ2-5; 8 positions agree with TRBD1. The CDR3 extends over 14 amino acids. The V gene's germline CDR1 is SGDLS and CDR2 YYNGEE. V trimming: 2 bases; J trimming: 5 bases; junction bases outside the gene matches: 5. The chain's CDR3 is CASSVQGAWETQYF. The CDR3 DNA follows: TGTGCCAGCAGCGTGCAGGGGGCTTGGGAGACCCAGTACTTC. The whole variable domain, remainder taken from reference TRBV9 and TRBJ2-5, is DSGVTQTPKHLITATGQRVTLRCSPRSGDLSVYWYQQSLDQGLQFLIQYYNGEERAKGNILERFSAQQFPDLHSELNLSSLELGDSALYFCASSVQGAWETQYFGPGTRLLVL.

V is TRBV29-1 and J is TRBJ2-1; 10 bases match TRBD2. V shed 6 bases, J shed 8 bases, and the junction held 7 bases outside the gene matches. The CDR3 is 13 amino acids. CDR1 SQVTM and CDR2 ANQGSEA come from the germline V gene. This CDR3 is CSVKRGGRDEQFF. The CDR3 coding sequence is TGCAGCGTGAAGCGGGGGGGACGGGATGAGCAGTTCTTC.

The chain is built from TRBV4-1 and TRBJ2-1; D is ambiguous. CDR1 is MGHRA, CDR2 YSYEKL, per germline. Between the trimmed V and J ends, which lost 3 bases and 10 bases, there was a span of 7 bases. The CDR3 runs to 11 residues. The CDR3 reads CASSHYGEQFF. The CDR3 nucleotides read TGCGCCAGCAGCCATTACGGGGAGCAGTTCTTC.

This sequence joins TRBV7-9 and TRBJ1-5, with D unresolved. Trimming shortened V by 4 bases and J by 7 bases, and 17 bases separated the two germline ends. The CDR3 length is 15 residues. The germline CDR1 and CDR2 sequences are SEHNR and FQNEAQ (reference sequence). The CDR3 reads CASSSSMSPGQPQHF. In DNA form, the CDR3 reads TGTGCCAGCAGCTCTTCGATGTCCCCGGGACAGCCCCAGCATTTT. Full variable domain (outside the CDR3, taken from reference TRBV7-9 and TRBJ1-5): DTGVSQNPRHKITKRGQNVTFRCDPISEHNRLYWYRQTLGQGPEFLTYFQNEAQLEKSRLLSDRFSAERPKGSFSTLEIQRTEQGDSAMYLCASSSSMSPGQPQHFGDGTRLSIL.

This chain connects TRBV4-1 to TRBJ2-7; 13 positions match TRBD2. CDR1 is MGHRA, CDR2 YSYEKL, per germline. There are 16 residues in the CDR3. The trim removed 2 bases at V and 2 bases at J, leaving 3 bases unmatched. CDR3 in DNA: TGCGCCAGCAGCCAATCGGGACTAGCGGGAACCTACGAGCAGTACTTC. It translates to CASSQSGLAGTYEQYF.

The V and J genes are TRBV4-2 and TRBJ2-5; tentative D call: TRBD2 (7 bases). The length of the CDR3 is 17 residues. Germline values: CDR1 LGHNA, CDR2 YNFKEQ. Trimming left V 1 base short and J 4 bases short, with 19 bases between. The CDR3 here is CASSQVGGGGPVETQYF. The CDR3 coding sequence is TGTGCCAGCAGCCAAGTAGGAGGGGGAGGGCCGGTAGAGACCCAGTACTTC.

The J gene is TRBJ1-6, the V gene TRBV7-6; 8 nucleotides align to TRBD1. Germline V gene lookup returns CDR1 SGHVS and CDR2 FNYEAQ. Trimming took 2 bases from V and 7 from J; bases not matched to a gene: 13. CDR3 length: 18 amino acids. CDR3 amino acids: CASSLRPGGQGVNSPLHF. The CDR3 region has the DNA TGTGCCAGCAGCTTACGACCCGGCGGACAGGGTGTAAATTCACCCCTCCACTTT.

V is TRBV7-2 and J is TRBJ1-3; D is ambiguous. Per the germline V gene, CDR1 is SGHTA and CDR2 is FQGNSA. The V end lost 1 base, the J end lost 4 bases, and 8 bases lay between the germline ends. The CDR3 runs 14 residues. CDR3 amino acids: CASSLGTSGNTIYF. CDR3 coding DNA: TGTGCCAGCAGCTTAGGGACTTCAGGAAACACCATATATTTT.

The chain uses TRBV5-1 and TRBJ2-5; no definite D call. Trimming stripped 4 bases from V and 2 bases from J, with 12 bases between. The CDR3 covers 14 residues. Germline-derived CDR1 and CDR2 are SGHRS and YFSETQ. The CDR3 here is CASSTDTSQETQYF. CDR3 nucleotides: TGCGCCAGCAGCACAGACACATCACAAGAGACCCAGTACTTC.

V and J are TRBV6-5 and TRBJ2-7; a weak D match, TRBD2 (6 bases). V lost 4 bases, J lost 3 bases, and 16 bases lay in between. CDR3 length: 15 amino acids. Germline CDR1 and CDR2: MNHEY and SVGAGI. CDR3 loop: CASSSQAGGDYEQYF. The CDR3 nucleotides read TGTGCCAGCAGTTCCCAAGCGGGCGGGGACTACGAGCAGTACTTC.

The chain recombines TRBV7-2 with TRBJ2-7, with a weak D call TRBD1 (5 bases). The V gene lost 1 base and the J gene lost 3 bases, with 13 bases spanning the gap. CDR1 SGHTA and CDR2 FQGNSA come from the germline V gene. This CDR3 is 15 amino acids long. The CDR3 spells CASSLVWGPDYEQYF. The CDR3 nucleotides are TGTGCCAGCAGCTTAGTGTGGGGCCCCGACTACGAGCAGTACTTC.

The chain carries TRBV5-6 and TRBJ1-6, with TRBD1 identical over 7 bases. The germline V gene encodes CDR1 SGHDT and CDR2 YYEEEE. V shed 0 bases, J shed 16 bases, and the junction held 7 bases outside the gene matches. There are 13 residues in the CDR3. CDR3 nucleotide sequence: TGTGCCAGCAGCTTGGCCAGTGGGGGACAGCTCCACTTT. It specifies CASSLASGGQLHF.

The genes are TRBV4-1 and TRBJ2-3; TRBD2 might be the D (6 bases). CDR1 is MGHRA and CDR2 is YSYEKL in the germline V gene. The V end lost 5 bases, the J end lost 3 bases, and 18 bases lay between the germline ends. This CDR3 is built from 16 residues. The CDR3 protein is CASSGTGHGWTDTQYF. Here the CDR3 DNA reads TGCGCCAGCAGCGGGACTGGCCATGGATGGACAGATACGCAGTATTTT.

The gene calls are TRBV28 and TRBJ1-2; tentative D call: TRBD1 (6 bases). This CDR3 region has 13 residues. V gave up 6 bases and J gave up 2 bases, with 10 bases separating them. CDR1 MDHEN and CDR2 SYDVKM come from the germline V gene. The CDR3 nucleotides are TGTGCCAGCAGGGAAACAGGGAACTATGGCTACACCTTC. It encodes CASRETGNYGYTF.